The 6 T cell receptor beta chains presented below share a single source sample, sequenced in a study of shared T cell receptors in the human thymus. Data came from immunoSEQ multiplex PCR; TCRdb stores just in-frame clones and leaves some out. The sample has some 660,000 clones; about 87% are singletons. The sample also formed part of further work on human thymus T cells.

Sequencing was done on a sample of thymocytes. These receptors were collected from a boy less than two years old with a congenital heart defect.

The chain combines TRBV30 with TRBJ1-4; D call uncertain. The V gene's germline CDR1 is GTSNPN and CDR2 SVGIG (reference sequence). This CDR3 comprises 17 residues. Trimming removed 0 bases at V and 0 bases at J, with 14 bases between. CDR3 protein: CAWSVRGSPTTNEKLFF. The CDR3 bases are TGTGCCTGGAGTGTCAGAGGGTCTCCTACAACTAATGAAAAACTGTTTTTT.

This chain links TRBV5-5 with TRBJ2-7, with a weak D call TRBD1 (6 bases). Trimming pared 2 bases from V and 5 bases from J, leaving 11 bases between. This CDR3 has 13 amino acids. CDR1 SGHKS and CDR2 YYEKEE come from the germline V gene (reference sequence). The CDR3 DNA sequence: TGTGCCAGCAGCTTACCAACAGGGAACGAGCAGTACTTC. This translates into CASSLPTGNEQYF.

The V gene is TRBV7-9, the J gene TRBJ2-7; 8 bases are shared with TRBD1. The germline gives CDR1 SEHNR, CDR2 FQNEAQ (reference sequence). The CDR3 loop spans 13 amino acids. J gave up 5 bases and V 0 bases, and 0 bases lay outside the gene matches. CDR3 amino acids: CASSLAQGDEQYF. As DNA, the CDR3 is TGTGCCAGCAGCTTAGCACAGGGGGACGAGCAGTACTTC.

The rearrangement links TRBV4-3 to TRBJ2-3; TRBD2 matches at 7 bases. Germline V gene sequence: CDR1 LGHNA, CDR2 YSLEER. The CDR3 is 16 amino acids. The V and J ends lost 0 bases and 2 bases, in that order; junction bases with no gene match: 5. The CDR3 region is CASSQDPAGNTDTQYF. CDR3 in DNA: TGCGCCAGCAGCCAAGATCCAGCGGGGAACACAGATACGCAGTATTTT.

This chain uses TRBV7-3 with TRBJ2-1, with unresolved D. With 1 base removed from V and 6 bases from J, the gap between germline ends came to 13 bases. The CDR3 consists of 15 residues. Germline assignment: CDR1 SGHTA and CDR2 FQGTGA. The DNA of the CDR3 is TGTGCCAGCAGCTTAATCCGAGCTGCCTCCAATGAGCAGTTCTTC. It specifies CASSLIRAASNEQFF. Together with reference TRBV7-3 and TRBJ2-1, the CDR3 gives the full variable domain: GAGVSQTPSNKVTEKGKYVELRCDPISGHTALYWYRQSLGQGPEFLIYFQGTGAADDSGLPNDRFFAVRPEGSVSTLKIQRTERGDSAVYLCASSLIRAASNEQFFGPGTRLTVL.

The rearrangement joins TRBV5-1 to TRBJ2-3; the D is unclear. Germline V gene sequence: CDR1 SGHRS, CDR2 YFSETQ. V gave up 5 bases and J gave up 2 bases, with 12 bases separating them. This CDR3 is built from 14 residues. CDR3 in amino acids: CASRSDRFTDTQYF. CDR3 nucleotides: TGCGCCAGCAGGTCTGATCGGTTCACAGATACGCAGTATTTT.